Listed below are T cell receptor beta chains from one sample, sequenced in a study of cytomegalovirus exposure and HLA in healthy donors. Clones were sequenced by immunoSEQ multiplex PCR, and TCRdb holds only the in-frame ones, with some missing. The sample consists of some 130,000 clones, roughly three quarters of them appearing once. Specimen: PBMCs. The source of these receptors is a man younger than 45 in good health and CMV-seronegative. CDR3s include the opening cysteine and the closing phenylalanine or tryptophan. D genes are given only for firm matches. Expanded clones are given a class, and other clones once, few, many or no size at all.

CDR3 protein: CASSSLRSGNQPQHF
CDR3 DNA: TGTGCCAGCAGTTCACTGAGGTCTGGGAATCAGCCCCAGCATTTT
D gene: NA
V gene: TRBV2
clone size: NA
J gene: TRBJ1-5

CDR3 protein: CASSPSASGRTDTQYF
CDR3 DNA: TGTGCCAGCAGCCCATCGGCAAGCGGGAGAACAGATACGCAGTATTTT
D gene: TRBD2
V gene: TRBV14
clone size: few
J gene: TRBJ2-3

CDR3 protein: CASSESARNEQFF
CDR3 DNA: TGTGCCAGCAGTGAAAGCGCGCGCAATGAGCAGTTCTTC
D gene: NA
V gene: TRBV6-1
clone size: NA
J gene: TRBJ2-1

CDR3 protein: CAISETGPGGTDTQYF
CDR3 DNA: TGTGCCATCAGTGAGACGGGCCCGGGGGGCACAGATACGCAGTATTTT
D gene: NA
V gene: TRBV10-3
clone size: once
J gene: TRBJ2-3

CDR3 protein: CATSSGVDGIFNEQYF
CDR3 DNA: TGTGCCACCAGCTCAGGGGTGGATGGTATTTTTAACGAGCAGTACTTC
D gene: NA
V gene: TRBV15
clone size: NA
J gene: TRBJ2-7

CDR3 protein: CASSRTGNEQYF
CDR3 DNA: TGTGCCAGCAGCCGGACAGGGAACGAGCAGTACTTC
D gene: TRBD1
V gene: TRBV7-9
clone size: once
J gene: TRBJ2-7

CDR3 protein: CASSLGSRATPPYEQYF
CDR3 DNA: TGTGCCAGCAGCCTGGGCAGCAGGGCCACCCCACCCTACGAGCAGTACTTC
D gene: NA
V gene: TRBV13
clone size: once
J gene: TRBJ2-7

CDR3 protein: CASTTTGPNTEAFF
CDR3 DNA: TGTGCCAGCACCACGACAGGCCCGAACACTGAAGCTTTCTTT
D gene: NA
V gene: TRBV7-9
clone size: NA
J gene: TRBJ1-1

CDR3 protein: CASSRFRLGSGRVSDTQYF
CDR3 DNA: TGTGCCAGCAGCCGCTTTAGATTAGGTAGCGGGAGAGTCTCAGATACGCAGTATTTT
D gene: TRBD2
V gene: TRBV11-2
clone size: NA
J gene: TRBJ2-3

CDR3 protein: CASSLDIRTGAIYGYTF
CDR3 DNA: TGCGCCAGCAGCTTAGACATAAGGACAGGGGCTATCTATGGCTACACCTTC
D gene: TRBD1
V gene: TRBV5-1
clone size: NA
J gene: TRBJ1-2

CDR3 protein: CASSSGLAGVDTQYF
CDR3 DNA: TGTGCCAGCAGCTCCGGACTAGCGGGAGTGGATACGCAGTATTTT
D gene: TRBD2
V gene: TRBV7-9
clone size: NA
J gene: TRBJ2-3

CDR3 protein: CASSFGTQGPPGEQYF
CDR3 DNA: TGCGCCAGCAGCTTTGGTACACAGGGGCCCCCGGGGGAGCAGTACTTC
D gene: TRBD1
V gene: TRBV5-1
clone size: NA
J gene: TRBJ2-7

CDR3 protein: CASSQAGSTYEQYF
CDR3 DNA: TGCGCCAGCAGCCAAGCGGGATCCACCTACGAGCAGTACTTC
D gene: NA
V gene: TRBV4-1
clone size: NA
J gene: TRBJ2-7

CDR3 protein: CASSLNRGSYNEQFF
CDR3 DNA: TGTGCCAGCAGCTTGAACAGGGGATCCTACAATGAGCAGTTCTTC
D gene: TRBD1
V gene: TRBV5-5
clone size: NA
J gene: TRBJ2-1

CDR3 protein: CASSAGWTSGNNEQFF
CDR3 DNA: TGCGCCAGCAGCGCCGGATGGACTAGCGGCAACAATGAGCAGTTCTTC
D gene: TRBD2
V gene: TRBV5-1
clone size: NA
J gene: TRBJ2-1

CDR3 protein: CASSLTSGTPYEQYF
CDR3 DNA: TGTGCCAGCAGTTTGACTAGCGGGACCCCCTACGAGCAGTACTTC
D gene: TRBD2
V gene: TRBV27
clone size: NA
J gene: TRBJ2-7

CDR3 protein: CASSNGLAGGDEQFF
CDR3 DNA: TGTGCCAGTAGTAACGGACTAGCGGGTGGGGATGAGCAGTTCTTC
D gene: TRBD2
V gene: TRBV19
clone size: NA
J gene: TRBJ2-1

CDR3 protein: CAWSRAVSGRAKETQYF
CDR3 DNA: TGTGCCTGGAGTCGAGCGGTTAGCGGGAGGGCGAAGGAGACCCAGTACTTC
D gene: TRBD2
V gene: TRBV30
clone size: NA
J gene: TRBJ2-5

CDR3 protein: CASSEAPGRSYGYTF
CDR3 DNA: TGTGCCAGCAGTGAAGCCCCAGGGCGTTCCTATGGCTACACCTTC
D gene: NA
V gene: TRBV2
clone size: NA
J gene: TRBJ1-2

CDR3 protein: CASSAGQSQETQYF
CDR3 DNA: TGTGCCAGCAGCGCGGGACAGTCCCAAGAGACCCAGTACTTC
D gene: NA
V gene: TRBV5-4
clone size: NA
J gene: TRBJ2-5

CDR3 protein: CASSLWASGNTDTQYF
CDR3 DNA: TGTGCCAGCAGCTTATGGGCTAGCGGGAATACAGATACGCAGTATTTT
D gene: TRBD2
V gene: TRBV7-3
clone size: NA
J gene: TRBJ2-3

CDR3 protein: CASSSARVRRGVSGETQYF
CDR3 DNA: TGCGCCAGCAGCTCTGCGAGGGTTCGGAGGGGAGTGTCGGGGGAGACCCAGTACTTC
D gene: NA
V gene: TRBV5-1
clone size: NA
J gene: TRBJ2-5

CDR3 protein: CSASGADTQYF
CDR3 DNA: TGCAGTGCTAGCGGTGCAGATACGCAGTATTTT
D gene: NA
V gene: TRBV20-1
clone size: NA
J gene: TRBJ2-3

CDR3 protein: CAWSRDSSSYEQYF
CDR3 DNA: TGTGCCTGGAGTCGGGACTCCAGCTCCTACGAGCAGTACTTC
D gene: NA
V gene: TRBV30
clone size: NA
J gene: TRBJ2-7

CDR3 protein: CASRGSETGLEGNTIYF
CDR3 DNA: TGCGCCAGCAGGGGCTCAGAGACAGGGCTCGAAGGAAACACCATATATTTT
D gene: TRBD1
V gene: TRBV10-2
clone size: NA
J gene: TRBJ1-3

CDR3 protein: CASSLGPGRQGRMGYGYTF
CDR3 DNA: TGTGCCAGCAGCTTGGGGCCGGGGAGACAGGGGCGTATGGGCTATGGCTACACCTTC
D gene: TRBD1
V gene: TRBV7-9
clone size: few
J gene: TRBJ1-2

CDR3 protein: CASSSTYEQYF
CDR3 DNA: TGTGCCAGCAGTTCCACCTACGAGCAGTACTTC
D gene: NA
V gene: TRBV28
clone size: few
J gene: TRBJ2-7

CDR3 protein: CSGTSTDTQYF
CDR3 DNA: TGCAGCGGGACTAGCACAGATACGCAGTATTTT
D gene: NA
V gene: TRBV29-1
clone size: NA
J gene: TRBJ2-3

CDR3 protein: CATGAVPEAFF
CDR3 DNA: TGTGCCACAGGGGCGGTACCTGAAGCTTTCTTT
D gene: NA
V gene: TRBV28
clone size: few
J gene: TRBJ1-1

CDR3 protein: CATSRDSGTVRADTQYF
CDR3 DNA: TGTGCCACCAGCAGAGACTCCGGGACAGTAAGGGCAGATACGCAGTATTTT
D gene: TRBD1
V gene: TRBV15
clone size: NA
J gene: TRBJ2-3

CDR3 protein: CASSPYRGAGGNQPQHF
CDR3 DNA: TGTGCCAGCAGCCCTTACAGGGGCGCGGGTGGCAATCAGCCCCAGCATTTT
D gene: TRBD1
V gene: TRBV5-8
clone size: few
J gene: TRBJ1-5

CDR3 protein: CASSDLAGGLNEQFF
CDR3 DNA: TGTGCCAGCAGCGATCTAGCGGGAGGGCTGAATGAGCAGTTCTTC
D gene: TRBD2
V gene: TRBV6-4
clone size: few
J gene: TRBJ2-1

CDR3 protein: CASSGLAGVEGSDEQFF
CDR3 DNA: TGTGCCAGCAGCGGGCTAGCGGGAGTCGAAGGGTCGGATGAGCAGTTCTTC
D gene: TRBD2
V gene: TRBV9
clone size: NA
J gene: TRBJ2-1

CDR3 protein: CASTRGRVNEQFF
CDR3 DNA: TGTGCCAGCACCCGGGGGAGGGTGAATGAGCAGTTCTTC
D gene: TRBD2
V gene: TRBV6-1
clone size: NA
J gene: TRBJ2-1

CDR3 protein: CASSRGLMNTEAFF
CDR3 DNA: TGTGCCAGCAGCAGGGGACTGATGAACACTGAAGCTTTCTTT
D gene: NA
V gene: TRBV5-6
clone size: NA
J gene: TRBJ1-1

CDR3 protein: CASSQVQEGAEQYF
CDR3 DNA: TGCGCCAGCAGCCAAGTCCAGGAAGGGGCCGAGCAGTACTTC
D gene: NA
V gene: TRBV4-1
clone size: NA
J gene: TRBJ2-7

CDR3 protein: CAWSDRDREGNYGYTF
CDR3 DNA: TGTGCCTGGAGTGACCGGGACAGGGAAGGTAACTATGGCTACACCTTC
D gene: TRBD1
V gene: TRBV30
clone size: NA
J gene: TRBJ1-2

CDR3 protein: CASSMGQANTEAFF
CDR3 DNA: TGCGCCAGCAGCATGGGACAGGCCAACACTGAAGCTTTCTTT
D gene: TRBD1
V gene: TRBV5-1
clone size: NA
J gene: TRBJ1-1